This T cell receptor beta chain was sequenced for a study of regulatory T cells in long-lasting Graves disease. For TCR beta, libraries came from iRepertoire HTBI primers and Arm-PCR of CDR3 regions. TCRdb ran MiXCR on the multiplex PCR reads and lists one entry per CDR3 protein. The sample shows hundreds of thousands of distinct CDR3 sequences, around 15% of them seen only once. As to time point: newly diagnosed GD, antithyroid drugs for less than 3 months. The TCR library was made from RNA that had been extracted from PBMCs in TRIzol. The V end lost 5 bases, the J end lost 5 bases, and 9 bases lay between the germline ends. The CDR3 is made up of 12 amino acids. CDR1 and CDR2 from the germline V gene are SNHLY and FYNNEI. This clonotype was seen at least ten times. These same data were also listed under a study on T cells in Graves' hyperthyroidism and ophthalmopathy. That source reports: These patients, aged 18 to 65, had recently diagnosed hyperthyroidism lasting under 2 months.

The chain couples TRBV2 to TRBJ1-2; D gene uncertain. This specimen consisted of peripheral blood mononuclear cells (PBMCs), obtained at new diagnosis, from a patient treated with antithyroid drugs. This TCR derives from a woman aged 35 to 60 with Graves disease. CDR3 bases: TGTGCCAGCAGTCTGTGGGTGTATGGCTACACCTTC. Translating gives CASSLWVYGYTF.